These 9 T cell receptor beta chains were all obtained from the same sample, sequenced in a study of beta chain features in type 1 diabetes. These TCRs are of unknown antigen specificity. Study-level points and caveats: Type 1 diabetes patients showed a moderate but significant shortening of TCRB CDR3s in all four CD4+ subsets.

Expressed TCRB transcripts were sequenced after all isolated RNA was converted to cDNA. TCRdb's copy holds only in-frame clones and misses some; the assay was immunoSEQ multiplex PCR. This sample has 230,000 or so clones, with about a sixth found just once. Sequencing was done on a sample of naive CD4+ T cells from blood. These receptors originate from a man under 40 with type 1 diabetes.

This clone showed up just a few times. The chain employs TRBV9 and TRBJ2-5, with 10 bases identical to TRBD2. Germline CDR1 is SGDLS and CDR2 is YYNGEE. After removal of 0 bases from V and 5 bases from J, the junction contained 4 bases not matched to a gene. The CDR3 contains 15 residues. The CDR3 nucleotides read TGTGCCAGCAGCGTAGCTAGCGGGAGTACTGAGACCCAGTACTTC. It specifies CASSVASGSTETQYF.

The chain links TRBV14 to TRBJ2-1, with D perhaps matching TRBD2 (6 bases). Trimming stripped 4 bases from V and 7 bases from J, with 11 bases between. Germline CDR1 SGHDN, CDR2 FVKESK. CDR3 length: 13 amino acids. In nucleotides, the CDR3 is TGTGCCAGCAGCCCGAGACTAGTGAATGAGCAGTTCTTC. This gives the protein CASSPRLVNEQFF.

V gene TRBV15 combines with J gene TRBJ2-6; D unresolved. V was shortened by 0 bases and J by 2 bases, with 5 bases between the two germline ends. The CDR3 contains 15 residues. Germline V gene sequence: CDR1 LNHNV, CDR2 YYDKDF (reference sequence). The CDR3 sequence is CATSRDRAGANVLTF. The CDR3 DNA reads as TGTGCCACCAGCAGAGATCGGGCTGGGGCCAACGTCCTGACTTTC.

This clone came up a few times. This rearrangement joins TRBV7-2 to TRBJ2-1; no firm D call. Germline assignment: CDR1 SGHTA and CDR2 FQGNSA. The CDR3 is made up of 17 amino acids. Trimming removed 0 bases from V and 0 bases from J, with 12 bases in between. The CDR3 sequence is CASSLAVRVSSYNEQFF. The CDR3 DNA reads as TGTGCCAGCAGCTTAGCGGTTAGAGTGAGCTCCTACAATGAGCAGTTCTTC.

The chain uses TRBV9 and TRBJ2-3; a weak D match, TRBD1 (6 bases). The CDR3 consists of 15 residues. Germline V gene lookup returns CDR1 SGDLS and CDR2 YYNGEE. The V and J ends lost 4 bases and 0 bases respectively, with 12 bases between them. The CDR3 region is CASSLTGSSTDTQYF. CDR3 coding DNA: TGTGCCAGCAGCTTAACAGGGTCTAGCACAGATACGCAGTATTTT. The whole variable domain, filled in from reference TRBV9 and TRBJ2-3, reads DSGVTQTPKHLITATGQRVTLRCSPRSGDLSVYWYQQSLDQGLQFLIQYYNGEERAKGNILERFSAQQFPDLHSELNLSSLELGDSALYFCASSLTGSSTDTQYFGPGTRLTVL.

This sequence joins TRBV9 and TRBJ2-7; D remains unclear. Trimming cost V 0 bases and J 7 bases, with 14 bases left between them. The germline V gene has CDR1 SGDLS and CDR2 YYNGEE. The CDR3 consists of 14 residues. CDR3 protein: CASSVDQVMGEQYF. The DNA for the CDR3 is TGTGCCAGCAGCGTAGATCAAGTCATGGGAGAGCAGTACTTC.

The chain employs TRBV25-1 and TRBJ2-7; either TRBD1 or TRBD2 may fit D (6 bases each). Deletions cut 0 bases from V and 4 bases from J, with 16 bases between. CDR1 and CDR2 (germline): MGHDK, SYGVNS. The CDR3 is 16 amino acids. CDR3 in amino acids: CASSEYGGGEAYEQYF. As DNA, the CDR3 is TGTGCCAGCAGTGAATACGGAGGGGGAGAAGCGTACGAGCAGTACTTC.

This clone has just a few counts. V usage is TRBV5-4 and J usage is TRBJ2-1; 9 positions agree with TRBD1. V was clipped by 4 bases and J by 7 bases; unmatched bases: 9. Germline-derived CDR1 and CDR2 are SGHNT and YYREEE (reference sequence). This CDR3 comprises 15 residues. The CDR3, as DNA: TGTGCCAGCAGCCTTACAGGGGGCACGAGGAATGAGCAGTTCTTC. It translates to CASSLTGGTRNEQFF.

This clone has more than one count but fewer than ten. The V call is TRBV7-9, the J call TRBJ2-7; 11 nucleotides match TRBD2. CDR1 and CDR2 (germline): SEHNR, FQNEAQ (reference sequence). V gave up 5 bases and J gave up 10 bases; unmatched junction bases: 7. CDR3 length: 13 amino acids. This chain's CDR3 is CASSPEGTSGQYF. The CDR3 DNA reads TGTGCCAGCAGCCCAGAAGGGACTAGCGGACAGTACTTC.